This T cell receptor (beta chain) was recorded in a study of radiotherapy plus CTLA-4 blockade in lung cancer. Whole-study context: Around 19% of enrolled patients responded objectively, and roughly 31% had disease control.

Overall study results and limits: Tumor-origin TCR clones grew in blood after radiotherapy plus ipilimumab. Early clone dynamics of blood T cells, plus interferon-beta, reportedly predicted response best.

V lost 0 bases and J lost 7, with 10 bases in between. The CDR3 loop spans 13 amino acids. CDR1 and CDR2 from the germline V gene are SGHRS and YFSETQ. Regarding this clone: As yet, its antigen is unknown.

Receiving focal radiation plus CTLA-4 blockade with ipilimumab were patients who had chemo-refractory metastatic non-small-cell lung cancer. Sequenced by immunoSEQ multiplex PCR; TCRdb stores in-frame clones only, minus some. This table holds just over 35,000 clones, about 85% found once. Material: peripheral blood, obtained from a patient treated with radiotherapy plus ipilimumab. The genes are TRBV5-1 and TRBJ1-1; TRBD1 is a possible D gene (5 bases). This TCR was sampled from a human donor with non-small cell lung cancer who had stable disease on radiotherapy plus ipilimumab. CDR3 loop: CASSLGTGGEAFF. Written as DNA, the CDR3 is TGCGCCAGCAGCTTGGGAACCGGGGGTGAAGCTTTCTTT.